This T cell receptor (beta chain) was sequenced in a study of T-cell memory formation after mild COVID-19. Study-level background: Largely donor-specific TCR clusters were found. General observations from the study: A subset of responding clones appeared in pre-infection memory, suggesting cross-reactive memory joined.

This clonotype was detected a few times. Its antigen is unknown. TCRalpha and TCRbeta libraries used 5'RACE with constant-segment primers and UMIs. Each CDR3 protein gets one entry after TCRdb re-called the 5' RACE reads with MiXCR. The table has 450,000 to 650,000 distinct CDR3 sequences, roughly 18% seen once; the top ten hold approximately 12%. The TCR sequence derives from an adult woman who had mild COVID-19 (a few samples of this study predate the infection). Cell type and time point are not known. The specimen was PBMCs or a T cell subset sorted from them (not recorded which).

The DNA for the CDR3 is TGCAGCGTAGTACGGGGGGAACCGGGTGAGCAGTACTTC. Amino acid sequence: CSVVRGEPGEQYF. J is TRBJ2-7 and V is TRBV29-1; 7 bases are a match to TRBD2. The junction had 12 bases not matched to a gene; V was cut back by 6 bases and J by 7 bases. Germline-derived CDR1 and CDR2 are SQVTM and ANQGSEA. This CDR3 comprises 13 residues.